These T cell receptor beta chains were read from a single sample in a study of blood T cell repertoires in COVID-19. Some clones are missing from TCRdb's copy, which holds only in-frame ones; the method was immunoSEQ multiplex PCR. There are around 300,000 clones in the sample; around nine tenths occur only once, and more than 6% lies in the top ten. Input material: peripheral blood. These receptor sequences come from a woman aged 25 to 39 with COVID-19, enrolled during active disease. The CDR3 runs from the conserved cysteine through the conserved F or W. D genes are given only for firm matches. A row's size may be missing; if present it is once, few, many or a size class.

cdr3_length d_call clone_size j_call v_call cdr3_nt cdr3_aa
13 NA NA TRBJ2-5 TRBV7-9 TGTGCCAGCAGCACAGAAGGCTTCGGGACCCAGTACTTC CASSTEGFGTQYF
14 NA NA TRBJ2-5 TRBV11-2 TGTGCCAGCAGCTCCGGACACCGCCAAGAGACCCAGTACTTC CASSSGHRQETQYF
15 NA NA TRBJ1-3 TRBV11-3 TGTGCCAGCAGCTCCAATGACATTGCTGGAAACACCATATATTTT CASSSNDIAGNTIYF
13 NA NA TRBJ1-5 TRBV10-1 TGCGCCAGCAGTGGACAGCCCAATCAGCCCCAGCATTTT CASSGQPNQPQHF
16 NA once TRBJ2-1 TRBV27 TGTGCCAGCAGTTTTTTTGATCGGCTAGCCGGGAATGAGCAGTTCTTC CASSFFDRLAGNEQFF
15 NA NA TRBJ1-4 TRBV5-4 TGTGCCAGCAGCTTGGGGGGGGCAACTAATGAAAAACTGTTTTTT CASSLGGATNEKLFF
16 NA NA TRBJ2-1 TRBV27 TGTGCCAGCAGTTTATCGAGGGATTTTCGCTACAATGAGCAGTTCTTC CASSLSRDFRYNEQFF
15 NA NA TRBJ2-1 TRBV7-3 TGTGCCAGCAGCTTAGAGGAGGCGCCCTACAATGAGCAGTTCTTC CASSLEEAPYNEQFF
15 NA NA TRBJ2-1 TRBV18 TGTGCCAGCTCTCCAACCCCAGGGACCTACAATGAGCAGTTCTTC CASSPTPGTYNEQFF
12 NA NA TRBJ2-2 TRBV28 TGTGCCAGCACCAGAGGCACCGGGGAGCTGTTTTTT CASTRGTGELFF